What follows are 12 T cell receptor beta chains derived from one specimen sequenced in a study of vaccination effects on CD4 cells after COVID-19. ViraFEST used viral peptide pools to expand antigen-specific CD4+ T cells before sequencing. The authors isolated CD4+ T cells after 9 to 10 days of culture. Each person got two doses of an mRNA SARS-CoV-2 vaccine, BNT162b2 or mRNA-1273. The antigens of these receptors remain unknown. Clones were sequenced by immunoSEQ multiplex PCR, and TCRdb holds only the in-frame ones, with some missing. Of 25,000 to 40,000 clones in the sample, approximately 82% were seen once. The material sequenced was CD4+ T cells from PBMCs cultured with HCoV-NL63 spike peptides, taken after COVID-19 vaccination. The receptors come from a human donor who received a COVID-19 vaccine. Some clones in this sample may be carry-over from other donors' samples.

The J gene is TRBJ2-6, the V gene TRBV2; 9 bases map to TRBD2. CDR1 is SNHLY and CDR2 is FYNNEI in the germline V gene. V gave up 7 bases and J gave up 3 bases; unmatched junction bases: 4. The CDR3 consists of 15 residues. The CDR3 DNA sequence: TGTGCCAGCACCCTACTAGCGGGTGGGGCCAACGTCCTGACTTTC. This gives the protein CASTLLAGGANVLTF.

CDR3 bases: TGTGCCAGCAGCTCGCCCGCGAACACCGGGGAGCTGTTTTTT. It codes for CASSSPANTGELFF. The gene calls are TRBV7-2 and TRBJ2-2; D gene uncertain. CDR3 length equals 14 residues. Germline V CDR1 and CDR2: SGHTA, FQGNSA. V was pared by 4 bases and J by 0 bases, with 6 bases between.

The chain recombines TRBV6-5 with TRBJ1-1, with D unresolved. The CDR3 consists of 13 residues. Germline CDR1 MNHEY, CDR2 SVGAGI. Deletions cut 2 bases from V and 8 bases from J, with 12 bases between. As DNA, the CDR3 is TGTGCCAGCAGTTACGACGAGGTCAGAGAAGCTTTCTTT. This codes for CASSYDEVREAFF.

This sequence joins TRBV3-1 (or the pseudogene TRBV3-2) and TRBJ2-4; D remains ambiguous. The CDR3 runs 15 residues. CDR1 and CDR2 (germline): LGHDT, YNNKEL (reference sequence). V dropped 2 bases and J dropped 3 bases, with 11 bases sitting between them. CDR3 amino acids: CASSQSENHKNIQYF. In nucleotides, the CDR3 is TGTGCCAGCAGCCAAAGCGAAAATCACAAAAACATTCAGTACTTC.

This clone was picked up a small number of times. The rearrangement joins TRBV6-6 to TRBJ2-7; D is unresolved. CDR3 length: 12 residues. From germline, CDR1 is MNHNY and CDR2 SVGAGI (reference sequence). Trimming pared 7 bases from V and 3 bases from J, leaving 10 bases between. CDR3 amino acids: CASKNRSYEQYV. The CDR3 region has the DNA TGTGCCAGCAAAAACAGAAGCTACGAGCAGTACGTC.

This chain's CDR3 is CASSLYFNVGELFF. DNA of the CDR3: TGTGCCAGCAGCCTCTACTTTAACGTCGGGGAGCTGTTTTTT. V is TRBV11-3 and J is TRBJ2-2; the D is unclear. The CDR3 runs 14 residues. CDR1 and CDR2 from the germline V gene are SGHNT and YENEEA. The ends were cut back, 5 bases at V and 7 bases at J, with 14 bases in the middle. The whole variable domain, filled in from reference TRBV11-3 and TRBJ2-2, reads EAGVVQSPRYKIIEKKQPVAFWCNPISGHNTLYWYLQNLGQGPELLIRYENEEAVDDSQLPKDRFSAERLKGVDSTLKIQPAELGDSAVYLCASSLYFNVGELFFGEGSRLTVL.

This clone was seen once. V usage is TRBV27 and J usage is TRBJ2-2; a weak D match, TRBD2 (5 bases). From germline, CDR1 is MNHEY and CDR2 SMNVEV (reference sequence). The CDR3 spans 14 residues. V dropped 1 base and J dropped 6 bases, with 9 bases sitting between them. The chain's CDR3 is CASSLFRGAGELFF. As DNA, the CDR3 is TGTGCCAGCAGTTTATTCCGGGGAGCCGGGGAGCTGTTTTTT.

The rearrangement uses TRBV19 and TRBJ1-2, with a weak D call TRBD1 (5 bases). V lost 3 bases and J 5 bases, leaving 10 bases between the germline ends. CDR1 is LNHDA and CDR2 is SQIVND in the germline V gene (reference sequence). The CDR3 is made up of 13 amino acids. The CDR3 nucleotides are TGTGCCAGTAGTATCAGGGTGGAGTATGGCTACACCTTC. Translated, it gives CASSIRVEYGYTF.

This chain's CDR3 is CASSRGGGETQYF. As DNA, the CDR3 is TGTGCCAGCAGCAGGGGAGGCGGCGAGACCCAGTACTTC. The chain uses TRBV7-3 and TRBJ2-5, with D possibly being TRBD2 (6 bases). CDR3 length equals 13 residues. In germline, CDR1 is SGHTA, CDR2 FQGTGA. Trimming stripped 5 bases from V and 5 bases from J, with 12 bases between. Full variable domain (outside the CDR3, taken from reference TRBV7-3 and TRBJ2-5): GAGVSQTPSNKVTEKGKYVELRCDPISGHTALYWYRQSLGQGPEFLIYFQGTGAADDSGLPNDRFFAVRPEGSVSTLKIQRTERGDSAVYLCASSRGGGETQYFGPGTRLLVL.

The chain carries TRBV24-1 and TRBJ2-3, with TRBD1 identical over 7 bases. This CDR3 is 15 amino acids long. The germline CDR1 and CDR2 sequences are KGHDR and SFDVKD. After removal of 5 bases from V and 3 bases from J, the junction contained 7 bases not matched to a gene. CDR3 DNA sequence: TGTGCCACCAGTGGGGCAGGGGGTTTTACAGATACGCAGTATTTT. Its protein is CATSGAGGFTDTQYF.

V is TRBV23-1 and J is TRBJ1-2, with D possibly matching TRBD1 (5 bases). TRBV23-1 is annotated as an ORF whose role is uncertain. Between the trimmed V and J ends, which lost 6 bases and 8 bases, there was a span of 13 bases. CDR3 length: 12 amino acids. CDR3 region: CASRRGAGGYTF. The CDR3 DNA follows: TGCGCCAGCAGGAGGGGTGCGGGAGGCTACACCTTC.

CDR3: CASRPMSGGVDTQYF. The CDR3 DNA reads TGTGCCAGCAGGCCTATGAGCGGGGGGGTAGATACGCAGTATTTT. This chain links TRBV6-5 with TRBJ2-3; 10 bases line up with TRBD2. V was clipped by 6 bases and J by 5 bases; unmatched bases: 8. From germline, CDR1 is MNHEY and CDR2 SVGAGI. The CDR3 loop spans 15 amino acids.